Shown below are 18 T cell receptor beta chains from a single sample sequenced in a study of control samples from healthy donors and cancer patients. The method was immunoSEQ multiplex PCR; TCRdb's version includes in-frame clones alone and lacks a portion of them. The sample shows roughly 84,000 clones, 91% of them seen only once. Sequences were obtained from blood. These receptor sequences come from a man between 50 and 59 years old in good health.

The DNA for the CDR3 is TGCGCCAGCAGCTTCAAACTGGGGAGCCAAGGGACTGAAGCTTTCTTT. It encodes CASSFKLGSQGTEAFF. The genes are TRBV5-1 and TRBJ1-1; D unclear. Germline V gene data show CDR1 as SGHRS and CDR2 as YFSETQ. Trimming took off 2 bases at V and 5 bases at J, with 19 bases between the two ends. CDR3 length: 16 amino acids.

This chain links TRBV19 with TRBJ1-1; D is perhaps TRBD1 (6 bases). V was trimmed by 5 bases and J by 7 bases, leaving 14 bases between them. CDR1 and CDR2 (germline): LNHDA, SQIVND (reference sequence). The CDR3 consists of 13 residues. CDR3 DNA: TGTGCCAGTAGTGTGGACAGCTGGGTTGAAGCTTTCTTT. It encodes CASSVDSWVEAFF.

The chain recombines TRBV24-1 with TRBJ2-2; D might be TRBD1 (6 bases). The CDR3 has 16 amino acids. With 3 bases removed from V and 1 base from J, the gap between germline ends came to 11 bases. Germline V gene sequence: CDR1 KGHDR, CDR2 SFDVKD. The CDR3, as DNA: TGTGCCACCAGTGATCGGGGACATTTGAACACCGGGGAGCTGTTTTTT. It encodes CATSDRGHLNTGELFF.

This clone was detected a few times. CDR3 coding DNA: TGTGCCAGCAGCTGGACGGTTTATAATTCACCCCTCCACTTT. Translation: CASSWTVYNSPLHF. This chain connects TRBV27 to TRBJ1-6; D is unresolved. The CDR3 has 14 amino acids. Germline V gene data show CDR1 as MNHEY and CDR2 as SMNVEV (reference sequence). Trimming removed 6 bases at V and 4 bases at J, with 10 bases between.

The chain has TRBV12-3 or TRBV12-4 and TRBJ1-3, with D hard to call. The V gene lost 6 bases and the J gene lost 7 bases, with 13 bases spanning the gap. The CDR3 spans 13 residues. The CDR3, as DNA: TGTGCCAGCAGCCCCGGTGGTAGGAACACCATATATTTT. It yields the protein CASSPGGRNTIYF.

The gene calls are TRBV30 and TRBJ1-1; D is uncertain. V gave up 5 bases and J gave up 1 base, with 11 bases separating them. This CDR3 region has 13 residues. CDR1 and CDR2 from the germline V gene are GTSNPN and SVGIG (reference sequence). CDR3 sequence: CAWFLRQNTEAFF. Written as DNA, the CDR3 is TGTGCCTGGTTCCTCCGGCAGAACACTGAAGCTTTCTTT.

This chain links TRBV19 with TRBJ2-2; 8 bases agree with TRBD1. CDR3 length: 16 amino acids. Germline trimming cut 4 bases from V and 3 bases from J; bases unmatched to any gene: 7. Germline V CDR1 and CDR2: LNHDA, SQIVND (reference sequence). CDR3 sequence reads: CASSTSGTGYTGELFF. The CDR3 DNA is TGTGCCAGTAGTACCTCCGGGACAGGATACACCGGGGAGCTGTTTTTT. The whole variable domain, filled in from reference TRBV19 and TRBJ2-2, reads DGGITQSPKYLFRKEGQNVTLSCEQNLNHDAMYWYRQDPGQGLRLIYYSQIVNDFQKGDIAEGYSVSREKKESFPLTVTSAQKNPTAFYLCASSTSGTGYTGELFFGEGSRLTVL.

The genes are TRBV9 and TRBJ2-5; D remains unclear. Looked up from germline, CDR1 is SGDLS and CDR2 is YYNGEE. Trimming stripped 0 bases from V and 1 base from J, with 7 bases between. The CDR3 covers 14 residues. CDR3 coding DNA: TGTGCCAGCAGCGTAGGAGTGGGCCAAGAGACCCAGTACTTC. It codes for CASSVGVGQETQYF.

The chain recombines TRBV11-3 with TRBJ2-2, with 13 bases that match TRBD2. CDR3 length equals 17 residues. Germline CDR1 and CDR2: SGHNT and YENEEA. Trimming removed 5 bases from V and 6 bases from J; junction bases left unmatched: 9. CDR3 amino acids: CASSTQSGTSGAGELFF. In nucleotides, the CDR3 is TGTGCCAGCAGCACTCAATCGGGGACTAGCGGGGCCGGGGAGCTGTTTTTT.

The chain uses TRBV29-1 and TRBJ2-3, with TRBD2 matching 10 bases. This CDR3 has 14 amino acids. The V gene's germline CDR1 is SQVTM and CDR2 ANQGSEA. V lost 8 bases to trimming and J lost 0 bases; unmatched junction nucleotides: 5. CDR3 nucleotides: TGCAGCAGCGGGGGGGCGGCAAGCACAGATACGCAGTATTTT. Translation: CSSGGAASTDTQYF.

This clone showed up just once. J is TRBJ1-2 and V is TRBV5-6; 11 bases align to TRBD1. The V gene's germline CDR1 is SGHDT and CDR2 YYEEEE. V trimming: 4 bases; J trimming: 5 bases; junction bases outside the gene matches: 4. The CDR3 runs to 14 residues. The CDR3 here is CASSPGQGAYGYTF. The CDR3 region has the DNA TGTGCCAGCAGCCCCGGACAGGGGGCTTATGGCTACACCTTC. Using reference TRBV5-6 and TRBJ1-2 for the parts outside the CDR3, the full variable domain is DAGVTQSPTHLIKTRGQQVTLRCSPKSGHDTVSWYQQALGQGPQFIFQYYEEEERQRGNFPDRFSGHQFPNYSSELNVNALLLGDSALYLCASSPGQGAYGYTFGSGTRLTVV.

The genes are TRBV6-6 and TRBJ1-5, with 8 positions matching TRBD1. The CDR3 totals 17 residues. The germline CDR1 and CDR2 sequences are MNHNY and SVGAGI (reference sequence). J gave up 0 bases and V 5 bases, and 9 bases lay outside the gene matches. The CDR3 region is CASSPSGQGHSNQPQHF. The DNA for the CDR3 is TGTGCCAGCAGTCCAAGTGGACAGGGACATAGCAATCAGCCCCAGCATTTT.

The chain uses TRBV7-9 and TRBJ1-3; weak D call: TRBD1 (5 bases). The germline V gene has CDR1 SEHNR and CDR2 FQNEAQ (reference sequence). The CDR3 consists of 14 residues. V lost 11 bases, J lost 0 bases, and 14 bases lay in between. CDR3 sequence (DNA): TGTGCCCTCTTGGGGGACGCCTCTGGAAACACCATATATTTT. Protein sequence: CALLGDASGNTIYF.

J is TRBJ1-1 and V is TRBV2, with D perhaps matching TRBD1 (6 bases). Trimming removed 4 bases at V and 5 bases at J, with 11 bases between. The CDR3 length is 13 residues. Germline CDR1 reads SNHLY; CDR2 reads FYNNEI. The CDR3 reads CASSADSYTEAFF. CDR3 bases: TGTGCCAGCAGTGCGGACAGTTATACTGAAGCTTTCTTT.

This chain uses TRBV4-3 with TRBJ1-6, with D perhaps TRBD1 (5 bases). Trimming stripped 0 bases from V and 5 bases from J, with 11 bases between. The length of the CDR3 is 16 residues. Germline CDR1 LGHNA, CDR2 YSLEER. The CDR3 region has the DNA TGCGCCAGCAGCCAAGAGGTGGGGCAGGATAATTCACCCCTCCACTTT. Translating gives CASSQEVGQDNSPLHF.

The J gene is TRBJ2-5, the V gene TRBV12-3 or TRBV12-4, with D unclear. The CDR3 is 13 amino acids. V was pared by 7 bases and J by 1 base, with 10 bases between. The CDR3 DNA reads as TGTGCCAGCACCACGGACGTCCAAGAGACCCAGTACTTC. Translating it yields CASTTDVQETQYF.

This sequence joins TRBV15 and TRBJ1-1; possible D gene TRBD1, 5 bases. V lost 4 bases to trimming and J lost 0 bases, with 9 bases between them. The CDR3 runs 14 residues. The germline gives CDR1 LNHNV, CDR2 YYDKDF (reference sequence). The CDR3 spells CATSTGTVNTEAFF. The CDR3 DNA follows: TGTGCCACCAGCACGGGGACGGTGAACACTGAAGCTTTCTTT.

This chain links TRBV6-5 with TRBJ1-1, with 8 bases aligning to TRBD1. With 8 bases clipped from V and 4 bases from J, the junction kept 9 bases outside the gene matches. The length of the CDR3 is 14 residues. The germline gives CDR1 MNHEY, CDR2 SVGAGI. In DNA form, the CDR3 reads TGTGCCAGCGGGACAGCTCAGGGGGCCACTGAAGCTTTCTTT. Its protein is CASGTAQGATEAFF.